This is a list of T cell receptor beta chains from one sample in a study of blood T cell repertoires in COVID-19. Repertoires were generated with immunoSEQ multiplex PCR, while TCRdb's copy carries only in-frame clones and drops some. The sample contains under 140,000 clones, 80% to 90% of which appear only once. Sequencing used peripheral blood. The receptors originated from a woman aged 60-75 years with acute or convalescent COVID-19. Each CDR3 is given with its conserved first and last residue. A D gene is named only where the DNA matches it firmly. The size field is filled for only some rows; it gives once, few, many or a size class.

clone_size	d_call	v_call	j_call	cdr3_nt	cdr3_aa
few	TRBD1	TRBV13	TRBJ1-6	TGTGCCAGCAGCATTCCAGGGGGCGCTGGGGTGTCACCCCTCCACTTT	CASSIPGGAGVSPLHF
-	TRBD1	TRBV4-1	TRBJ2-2	TGCGCCAGCAGCCGGACAGGGGGTAACACCGGGGAGCTGTTTTTT	CASSRTGGNTGELFF
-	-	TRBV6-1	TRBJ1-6	TGTGCCAGCAGTGAGGTGCCCGACAGTAATTCACCCCTCCACTTT	CASSEVPDSNSPLHF
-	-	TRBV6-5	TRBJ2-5	TGTGCCAGCAGCCCAGGGGCCCGGGAGACCCAGTACTTC	CASSPGARETQYF
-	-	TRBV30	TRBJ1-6	TGTGCCTGGAGCGCCCCTAGTCCAGGGTATAATTCACCCCTCCACTTT	CAWSAPSPGYNSPLHF
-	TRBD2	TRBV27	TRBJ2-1	TGTGCCAGCAGGGGACTAGCGGACTACAATGAGCAGTTCTTC	CASRGLADYNEQFF
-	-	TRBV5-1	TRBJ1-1	TGCGCCAGCAGCTTGGAACAGGGGAACACTGAAGCTTTCTTT	CASSLEQGNTEAFF
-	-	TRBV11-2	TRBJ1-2	TGTGCCAGCAGCGCGGACATTTTGGGTAGCTACACCTTC	CASSADILGSYTF
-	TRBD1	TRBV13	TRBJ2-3	TGTGCCAGCAGCTATGACAGGGAAGATACGCAGTATTTT	CASSYDREDTQYF
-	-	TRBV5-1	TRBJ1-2	TGCGCCAGCAGTATAGGGGGAAACTATGGCTACACCTTC	CASSIGGNYGYTF
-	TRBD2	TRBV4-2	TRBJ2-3	TGTGCCAGCAGCCAAGGCGCGGGGGGAGGGGCAGATACGCAGTATTTT	CASSQGAGGGADTQYF
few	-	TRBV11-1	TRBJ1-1	TGTGCCAGCAGCCACTCGGGGACTGAAGCTTTCTTT	CASSHSGTEAFF
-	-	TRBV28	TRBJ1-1	TGTGCCAGCAGTAACATCAGGGCGGCCACTGAAGCTTTCTTT	CASSNIRAATEAFF
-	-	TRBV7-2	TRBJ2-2	TGTGCCAGCAGCTCAAATCCCAGGGTATGGCCCGGGGAGCTGTTTTTT	CASSSNPRVWPGELFF
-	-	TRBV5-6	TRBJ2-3	TGTGCCAGCAGCTTGGCTCTAGGGGGGGCCCCAGATACGCAGTATTTT	CASSLALGGAPDTQYF
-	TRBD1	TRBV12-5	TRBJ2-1	TGTGCTAGTGGGGGACAGGGATTTCACAATGAGCAGTTCTTC	CASGGQGFHNEQFF
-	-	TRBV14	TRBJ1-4	TGTGCCAGCAGCCAAGTTACAGCTGAAAAACTGTTTTTT	CASSQVTAEKLFF
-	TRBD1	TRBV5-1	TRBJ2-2	TGCGCCAGCAGCGGGAGCCGGGACAGGGGGATTCTCACCGGGGAGCTGTTTTTT	CASSGSRDRGILTGELFF
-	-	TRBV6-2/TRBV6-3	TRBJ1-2	TGTGCCAGCAGTTCTTTCACAGCCGCTAACTATGGCTACACCTTC	CASSSFTAANYGYTF
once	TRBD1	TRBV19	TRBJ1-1	TGTGCCAGTAGTATTGGTTGGGACAGGGCGAACACTGAAGCTTTCTTT	CASSIGWDRANTEAFF